This T cell receptor (beta chain) was observed in a study of blood T cell repertoires in COVID-19. In the study overall: COVID-19 samples from acute and convalescent phases originated in the United States, Italy and Spain.

Assay: immunoSEQ multiplex PCR; the TCRdb copy retains only in-frame clones and omits some. Altogether approximately 110,000 clones are present, approximately 88% being singletons, with the ten largest covering under 0.85%. V was trimmed by 5 bases and J by 1 base, leaving 14 bases between them. The germline V gene encodes CDR1 MNHEY and CDR2 SMNVEV (reference sequence). The CDR3 runs 15 residues. The rearrangement joins TRBV27 to TRBJ1-1; perhaps TRBD1 as D (6 bases). Sample: peripheral blood. This TCR came from a woman between 70 and 85 years old with acute or convalescent COVID-19. Here the CDR3 reads CASSINGGANTEAFF. Here the CDR3 DNA reads TGTGCCAGCAGTATCAACGGGGGGGCGAACACTGAAGCTTTCTTT.